This T cell receptor (beta chain) was observed in a study of blood T cell repertoires in COVID-19. Germline loops: CDR1 GTSNPN, CDR2 SVGIG (reference sequence). The CDR3 runs 15 residues. V was pared by 2 bases and J by 0 bases, with 11 bases between. The assay was immunoSEQ multiplex PCR, and TCRdb's table has in-frame clones only and misses some. Of about 200,000 clones detected, approximately 78% appear once; the ten largest clones hold 10%. The clonotype originates from a woman aged 80 or over with acute or convalescent COVID-19. Sequenced material: peripheral blood. The V gene is TRBV30, the J gene TRBJ2-4; no firm D call. The CDR3 here is CAWSSRVLAKNIQYF. The CDR3 region has the DNA TGTGCCTGGAGTTCTCGGGTACTAGCCAAAAACATTCAGTACTTC.